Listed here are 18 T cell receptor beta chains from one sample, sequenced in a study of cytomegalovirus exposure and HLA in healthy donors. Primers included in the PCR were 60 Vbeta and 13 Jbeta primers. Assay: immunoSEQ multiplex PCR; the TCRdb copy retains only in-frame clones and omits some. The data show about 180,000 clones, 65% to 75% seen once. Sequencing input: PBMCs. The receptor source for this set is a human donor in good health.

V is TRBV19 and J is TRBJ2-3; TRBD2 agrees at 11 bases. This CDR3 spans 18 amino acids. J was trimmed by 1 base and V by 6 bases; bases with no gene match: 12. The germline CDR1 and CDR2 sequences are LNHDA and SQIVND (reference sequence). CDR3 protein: CASSLSGGAQVGTDTQYF. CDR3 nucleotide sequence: TGTGCCAGTAGCCTTAGCGGGGGGGCCCAGGTTGGCACAGATACGCAGTATTTT.

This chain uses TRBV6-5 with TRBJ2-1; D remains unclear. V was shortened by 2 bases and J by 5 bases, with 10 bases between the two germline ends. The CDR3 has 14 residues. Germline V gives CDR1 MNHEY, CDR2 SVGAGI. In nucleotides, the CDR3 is TGTGCCAGCAGTTACGCATCATACAACAATGAGCAGTTCTTC. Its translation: CASSYASYNNEQFF.

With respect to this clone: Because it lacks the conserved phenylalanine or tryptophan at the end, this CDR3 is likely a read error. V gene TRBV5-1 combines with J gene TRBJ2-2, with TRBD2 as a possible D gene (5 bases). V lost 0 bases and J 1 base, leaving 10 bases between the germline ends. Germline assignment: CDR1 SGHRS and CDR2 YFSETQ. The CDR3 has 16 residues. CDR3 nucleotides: TGCGCCAGCAGCTTGGAGAGGGCAGTGAACACCGGGGAGCTGTTTTCT. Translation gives CASSLERAVNTGELFS.

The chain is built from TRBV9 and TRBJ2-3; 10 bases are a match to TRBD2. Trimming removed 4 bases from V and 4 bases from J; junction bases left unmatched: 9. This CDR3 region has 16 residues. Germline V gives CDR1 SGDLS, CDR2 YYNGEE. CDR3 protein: CASSFRASGGADTQYF. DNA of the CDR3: TGTGCCAGCAGCTTCCGGGCTAGCGGGGGCGCAGATACGCAGTATTTT.

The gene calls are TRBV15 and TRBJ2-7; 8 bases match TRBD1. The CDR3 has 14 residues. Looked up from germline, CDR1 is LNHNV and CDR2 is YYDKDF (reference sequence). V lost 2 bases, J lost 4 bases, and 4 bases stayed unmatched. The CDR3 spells CATSRPGQGYEQYF. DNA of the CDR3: TGTGCCACCAGCAGACCCGGACAGGGATACGAGCAGTACTTC.

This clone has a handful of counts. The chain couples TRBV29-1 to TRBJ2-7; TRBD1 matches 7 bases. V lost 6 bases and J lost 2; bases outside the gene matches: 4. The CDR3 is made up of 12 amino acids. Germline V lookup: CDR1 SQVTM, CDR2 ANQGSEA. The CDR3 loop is CSVRTGPYEQYF. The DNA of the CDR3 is TGCAGCGTGAGGACAGGTCCCTACGAGCAGTACTTC.

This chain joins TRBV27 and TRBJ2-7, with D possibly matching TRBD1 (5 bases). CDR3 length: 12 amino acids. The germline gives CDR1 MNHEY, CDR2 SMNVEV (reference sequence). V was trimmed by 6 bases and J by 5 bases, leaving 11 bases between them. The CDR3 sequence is CASSILGDEQYF. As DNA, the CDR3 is TGTGCCAGCAGCATCCTAGGGGACGAGCAGTACTTC.

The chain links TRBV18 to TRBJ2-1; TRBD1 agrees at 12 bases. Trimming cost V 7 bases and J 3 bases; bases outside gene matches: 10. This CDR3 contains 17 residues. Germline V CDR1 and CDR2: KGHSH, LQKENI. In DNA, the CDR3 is TGTGCCAGCTACCGGGACAGGGGGCGTTGGGACTACAATGAGCAGTTCTTC. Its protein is CASYRDRGRWDYNEQFF.

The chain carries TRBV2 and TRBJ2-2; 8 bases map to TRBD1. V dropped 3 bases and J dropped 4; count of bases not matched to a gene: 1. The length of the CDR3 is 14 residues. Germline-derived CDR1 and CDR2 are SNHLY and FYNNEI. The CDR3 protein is CASSEDRVTGELFF. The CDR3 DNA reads TGTGCCAGCAGTGAGGACAGGGTCACCGGGGAGCTGTTTTTT.

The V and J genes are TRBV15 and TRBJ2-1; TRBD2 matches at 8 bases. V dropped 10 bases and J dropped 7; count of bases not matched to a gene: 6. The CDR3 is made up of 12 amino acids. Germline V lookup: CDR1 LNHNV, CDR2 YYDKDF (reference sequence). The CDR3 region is CASRGGKNEQFF. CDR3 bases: TGTGCCAGCCGGGGGGGGAAAAATGAGCAGTTCTTC.

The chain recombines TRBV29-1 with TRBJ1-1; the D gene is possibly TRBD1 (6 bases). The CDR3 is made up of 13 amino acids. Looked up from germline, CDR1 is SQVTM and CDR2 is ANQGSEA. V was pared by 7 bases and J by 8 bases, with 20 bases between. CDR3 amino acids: CSAQGLRGSEAFF. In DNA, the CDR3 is TGCAGCGCCCAAGGCCTCAGGGGAAGCGAAGCTTTCTTT.

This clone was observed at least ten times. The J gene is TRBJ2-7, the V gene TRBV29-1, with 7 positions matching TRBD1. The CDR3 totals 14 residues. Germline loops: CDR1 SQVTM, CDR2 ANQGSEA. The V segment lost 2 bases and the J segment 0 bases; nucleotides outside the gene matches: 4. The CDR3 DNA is TGCAGCGTTGAAAGGGACAGTTCCTCCTACGAGCAGTACTTC. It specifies CSVERDSSSYEQYF.

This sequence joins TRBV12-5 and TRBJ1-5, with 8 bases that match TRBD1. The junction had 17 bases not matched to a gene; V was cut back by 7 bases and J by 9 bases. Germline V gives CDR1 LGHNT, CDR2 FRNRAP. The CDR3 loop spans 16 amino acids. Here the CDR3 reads CASVTDRGRPISPQHF. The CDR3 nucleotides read TGTGCTAGTGTTACCGACAGGGGACGCCCGATTTCGCCCCAGCATTTT.

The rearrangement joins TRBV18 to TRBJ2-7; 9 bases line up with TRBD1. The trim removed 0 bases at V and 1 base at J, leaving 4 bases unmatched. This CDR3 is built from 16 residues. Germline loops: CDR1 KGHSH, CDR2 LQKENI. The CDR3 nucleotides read TGTGCCAGCTCACCACCTGGGACAGGGAGATCCTACGAGCAGTACTTC. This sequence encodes CASSPPGTGRSYEQYF.

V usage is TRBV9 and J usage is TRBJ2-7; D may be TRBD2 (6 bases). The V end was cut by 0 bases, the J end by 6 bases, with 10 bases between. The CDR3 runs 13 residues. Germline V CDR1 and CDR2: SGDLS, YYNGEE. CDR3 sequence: CASSVGGVSEQYF. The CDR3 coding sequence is TGTGCCAGCAGCGTAGGGGGGGTCTCCGAGCAGTACTTC.

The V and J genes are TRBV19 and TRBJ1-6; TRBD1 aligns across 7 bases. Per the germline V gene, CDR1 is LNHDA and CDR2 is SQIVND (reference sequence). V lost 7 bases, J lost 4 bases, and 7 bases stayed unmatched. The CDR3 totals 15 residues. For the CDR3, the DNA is TGTGCCAGTAAAGAGCCGGGACAGTATAATTCACCCCTCCACTTT. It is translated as CASKEPGQYNSPLHF.

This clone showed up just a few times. CDR3 in amino acids: CASKAGRTEAFF. The CDR3, as DNA: TGTGCCAGTAAGGCTGGGAGGACTGAAGCTTTCTTT. V is TRBV19 and J is TRBJ1-1; D ambiguous. Germline CDR1 LNHDA, CDR2 SQIVND (reference sequence). The CDR3 totals 12 residues. Trimming shortened V by 7 bases and J by 5 bases, and 11 bases separated the two germline ends.

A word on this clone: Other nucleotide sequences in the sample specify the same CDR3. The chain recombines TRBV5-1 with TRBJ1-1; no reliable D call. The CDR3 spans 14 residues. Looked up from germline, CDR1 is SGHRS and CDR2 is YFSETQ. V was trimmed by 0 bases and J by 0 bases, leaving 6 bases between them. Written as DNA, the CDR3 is TGCGCCAGCAGCTTGGGGCAGGTGAACACTGAAGCTTTCTTT. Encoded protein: CASSLGQVNTEAFF.